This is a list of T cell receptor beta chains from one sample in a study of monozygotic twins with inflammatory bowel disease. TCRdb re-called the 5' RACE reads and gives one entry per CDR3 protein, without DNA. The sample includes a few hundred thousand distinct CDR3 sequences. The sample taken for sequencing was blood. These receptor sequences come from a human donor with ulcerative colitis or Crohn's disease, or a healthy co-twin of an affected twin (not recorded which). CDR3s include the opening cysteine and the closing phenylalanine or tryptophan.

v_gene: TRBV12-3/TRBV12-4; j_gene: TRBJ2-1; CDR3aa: CASSSNRGAGGYNEQFF
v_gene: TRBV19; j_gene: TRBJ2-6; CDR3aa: CASSVRIGGSGANVLTF
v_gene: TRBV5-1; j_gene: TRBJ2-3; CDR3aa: CASSPSDEASLQFDTQYF
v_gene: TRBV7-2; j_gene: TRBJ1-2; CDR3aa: CASSLDRRNYGYTF
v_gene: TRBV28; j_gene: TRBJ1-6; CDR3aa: CASSLPPRSSYNSPLHF
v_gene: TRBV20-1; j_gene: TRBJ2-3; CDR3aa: CSARAGGDTQYF
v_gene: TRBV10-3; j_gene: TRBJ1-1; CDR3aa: CAISEGPQGSTEAFF
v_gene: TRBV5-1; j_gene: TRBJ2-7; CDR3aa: CASSVARTKQDGSYEQYF
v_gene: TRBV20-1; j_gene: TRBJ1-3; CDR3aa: CSAPREGTAGNTIYF
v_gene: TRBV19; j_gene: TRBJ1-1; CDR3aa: CASSIVGLAGNTEAFF
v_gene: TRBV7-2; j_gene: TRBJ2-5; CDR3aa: CASSLSIRDQETQYF
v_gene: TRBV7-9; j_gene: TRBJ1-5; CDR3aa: CASSLEEGSSNQPQHF
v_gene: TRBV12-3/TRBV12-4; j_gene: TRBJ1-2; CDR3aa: CASRALGNYGYTF
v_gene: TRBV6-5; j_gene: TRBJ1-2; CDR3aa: CASSYNDRGGYGYTF